This is a list of T cell receptor beta chains from one sample in a study of blood T cell repertoires in COVID-19. Clones were sequenced by immunoSEQ multiplex PCR, and TCRdb holds only the in-frame ones, with some missing. The sample contains roughly 150,000 clones, approximately 80% of which appear only once. The sequenced sample consisted of PBMCs or T cells enriched from blood (not recorded which). All receptors derive from a woman aged 45 to 65 who had recovered from COVID-19. CDR3s include the opening cysteine and the closing phenylalanine or tryptophan. A D gene is named only where the DNA matches it firmly. Rows may omit the clone size; those that give it use once, few, many or a size class.

TRBJ1-1,NA,TRBD1,TRBV11-1,TGTGCCAGCAGGCGGACAGGGATCACTGAAGCTTTCTTT,CASRRTGITEAFF
TRBJ2-1,NA,TRBD2,TRBV6-4,TGTGCCAGCAGTGGGTTCAGCGGGGCCTACAATGAGCAGTTCTTC,CASSGFSGAYNEQFF
TRBJ2-5,once,TRBD2,TRBV11-2,TGTGCCAGCAGCTTAGATGAAGTAGCGGGGGACCAAGAGACCCAGTACTTC,CASSLDEVAGDQETQYF
TRBJ1-4,NA,TRBD1,TRBV4-2,TGTGCCAGCAGCCAACTTCCACAGGGGTTCGCTAATGAAAAACTGTTTTTT,CASSQLPQGFANEKLFF
TRBJ2-1,once,TRBD1,TRBV24-1,TGTGCCACCAGTGATTTCGGGGACAGGGGCTACAATGAGCAGTTCTTC,CATSDFGDRGYNEQFF
TRBJ1-2,NA,TRBD1,TRBV2,TGTGCCAGCAGACGGGACAGGAACTATGGCTACACCTTC,CASRRDRNYGYTF
TRBJ2-5,few,TRBD2,TRBV5-1,TGCGCCAGCAGCGTAGGGACTAGCGGGGGGGCCCAAGAGACCCAGTACTTC,CASSVGTSGGAQETQYF
TRBJ2-1,NA,NA,TRBV5-6,TGTGCCAGCAGCTTCCGGGACACCCGGGCGGATGAGCAGTTCTTC,CASSFRDTRADEQFF
TRBJ2-5,NA,NA,TRBV28,TGTGCCAGCACCTCGAGGGTACTCTACCAAGAGACCCAGTACTTC,CASTSRVLYQETQYF
TRBJ1-3,NA,NA,TRBV28,TGTGCCAGCAGTCTAAGCTTTAGCTCTGGAAACACCATATATTTT,CASSLSFSSGNTIYF
TRBJ2-7,NA,TRBD2,TRBV15,TGTGCCACCAGCAGGGGCAGGGAGGGTTGGATCGAGCAGTACTTC,CATSRGREGWIEQYF
TRBJ2-1,once,NA,TRBV12-3/TRBV12-4,TGTGCCAGCAGTTTAGCGGGCCGTAATGAGCAGTTCTTC,CASSLAGRNEQFF
TRBJ2-5,few,TRBD2,TRBV18,TGTGCCAGCCGTCCCACCTCCGGATGGGGGGGACCAGACCAAGAGACCCAGTACTTC,CASRPTSGWGGPDQETQYF
TRBJ1-1,NA,NA,TRBV6-5,TGTGCCAGCAGGCAGGGGTTCACTGAAGCTTTCTTT,CASRQGFTEAFF
TRBJ1-5,NA,NA,TRBV30,TGTGCCTGTCAAGGGGGTTCCGGTCAGCCCCAGCATTTT,CACQGGSGQPQHF
TRBJ2-5,NA,TRBD2,TRBV20-1,TGCAGTGCTAGTATAGGGACTAGGAGGGAGACCCAGTACTTC,CSASIGTRRETQYF
TRBJ1-1,NA,NA,TRBV6-1,TGTGCCAGCAGTGAACGTTCAACAGGGAACACTGAAGCTTTCTTT,CASSERSTGNTEAFF
TRBJ2-1,NA,NA,TRBV2,TGTGCCAGCAGGGAGAGCTCCTACAATGAGCAGTTCTTC,CASRESSYNEQFF
TRBJ2-1,few,TRBD1,TRBV7-9,TGTGCCAGCAGCTCGAGGGGACAGTCCGGTGAGCAGTTCTTC,CASSSRGQSGEQFF
TRBJ1-4,NA,NA,TRBV5-6,TGTGCCAGCAGCGGGGGGACCGCCTATAATGAAAAACTGTTTTTT,CASSGGTAYNEKLFF
TRBJ2-1,NA,NA,TRBV5-1,TGCGCCAGCAGCCCCAACCCTCCAGGGCAGGGGCACAATGAGCAGTTCTTC,CASSPNPPGQGHNEQFF
TRBJ1-2,NA,TRBD1,TRBV19,TGTGCCAGTAGGTTACAGGGGAACTATGGCTACACCTTC,CASRLQGNYGYTF
TRBJ2-7,NA,TRBD1,TRBV30,TGTGCCTGGAGTGGCCAAGACAGGGACCGCTACGAGCAGTACTTC,CAWSGQDRDRYEQYF
TRBJ1-2,NA,NA,TRBV6-2/TRBV6-3,TGTGCCAGCAGTTACAGGCGGTCAAACTATGGCTACACCTTC,CASSYRRSNYGYTF
TRBJ2-7,many,TRBD1,TRBV5-1,TGCGCCAGCAGCCCTGGACAGGTCTACGAGCAGTACTTC,CASSPGQVYEQYF
TRBJ1-2,NA,NA,TRBV19,TGTGCCAGTAGGCCGGGACATACTAACTATGGCTACACCTTC,CASRPGHTNYGYTF
TRBJ2-2,NA,TRBD1,TRBV29-1,TGCAGCGCACGTTGGGACAGGAAGGGAATCGCCGGGGAGCTGTTTTTT,CSARWDRKGIAGELFF
TRBJ1-1,few,NA,TRBV28,TGTGCCAGTTGGGCCCCGGGATTGAACACTGAAGCTTTCTTT,CASWAPGLNTEAFF
TRBJ2-1,NA,TRBD1,TRBV19,TGTGCCAGTAGTCCCCGGACAGGGACCGGTAATGAGCAGTTCTTC,CASSPRTGTGNEQFF
TRBJ1-4,NA,NA,TRBV18,TGTGCCAGCTCACCCAACCGGGGTAATGAAAAACTGTTTTTT,CASSPNRGNEKLFF
TRBJ2-7,NA,NA,TRBV6-5,TGTGCCAGCAGTCTCAGGGAATCGTCCTACGAGCAGTACTTC,CASSLRESSYEQYF
TRBJ1-1,NA,NA,TRBV5-1,TGCGCCACACAGGCGGAAGTGGCCACTGAAGCTTTCTTT,CATQAEVATEAFF
TRBJ2-3,NA,NA,TRBV7-9,TGTGCCAGCAGCTTAGAAGTTGGGCACACAGATACGCAGTATTTT,CASSLEVGHTDTQYF
TRBJ1-1,NA,TRBD1,TRBV24-1,TGTGCCACCGCGTCAGGGGGCGAAACTGAAGCTTTCTTT,CATASGGETEAFF
TRBJ1-5,NA,TRBD1,TRBV25-1,TGTGCCAGCAGTGGACAGGGCTCGGGTCAGCCCCAGCATTTT,CASSGQGSGQPQHF
TRBJ1-1,NA,TRBD1,TRBV5-4,TGTGCCAGCAGCTTGCCCCCCGGACAGGCGGAGAACACTGAAGCTTTCTTT,CASSLPPGQAENTEAFF
TRBJ2-7,once,NA,TRBV3-1/TRBV3-2,TGTGCCAGCAGCTGGGATAGCGGAACGTCCTACGAGCAGTACTTC,CASSWDSGTSYEQYF
TRBJ2-3,few,NA,TRBV19,TGTGCCAGTAGTATACCAGGGGCCCCAGATACGCAGTATTTT,CASSIPGAPDTQYF
TRBJ2-7,few,TRBD1,TRBV28,TGTGCCAGCAGAGACAGGGATCCCTACGAGCAGTACTTC,CASRDRDPYEQYF
TRBJ2-2,NA,TRBD2,TRBV7-3,TGTGCCAGCAGCCTAGGGACTAGCGGGGTTAACACCGGGGAGCTGTTTTTT,CASSLGTSGVNTGELFF
TRBJ2-1,NA,NA,TRBV5-4,TGTGCCAGCAGCACACCCCTAGGGGGTGAGCAGTTCTTC,CASSTPLGGEQFF